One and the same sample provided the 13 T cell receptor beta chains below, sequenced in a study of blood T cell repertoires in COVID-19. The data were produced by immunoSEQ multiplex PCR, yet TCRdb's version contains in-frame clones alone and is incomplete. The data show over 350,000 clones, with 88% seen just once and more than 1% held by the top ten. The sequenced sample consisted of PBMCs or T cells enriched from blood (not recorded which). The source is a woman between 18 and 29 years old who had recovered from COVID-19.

The CDR3 region is CASSDAVSAFF. CDR3 in DNA: TGTGCCAGCAGTGACGCAGTCTCGGCTTTCTTT. The chain couples TRBV2 to TRBJ1-1, with no clear D. V lost 3 bases, J lost 11 bases, and 10 bases lay in between. The CDR3 extends over 11 amino acids. Germline assignment: CDR1 SNHLY and CDR2 FYNNEI.

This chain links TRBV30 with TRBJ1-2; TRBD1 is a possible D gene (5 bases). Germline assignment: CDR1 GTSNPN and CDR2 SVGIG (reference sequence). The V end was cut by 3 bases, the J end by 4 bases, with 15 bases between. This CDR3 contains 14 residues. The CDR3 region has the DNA TGTGCCTGGAGCGACGGGAGCGGGGGCTATGGCTACACCTTC. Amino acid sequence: CAWSDGSGGYGYTF.

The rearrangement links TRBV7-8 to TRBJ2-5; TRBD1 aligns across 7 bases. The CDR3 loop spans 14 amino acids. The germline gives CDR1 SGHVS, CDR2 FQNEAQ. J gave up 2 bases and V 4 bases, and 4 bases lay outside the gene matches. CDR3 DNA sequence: TGTGCCAGCAGCTCAGACAGGGCGCAAGAGACCCAGTACTTC. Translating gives CASSSDRAQETQYF.

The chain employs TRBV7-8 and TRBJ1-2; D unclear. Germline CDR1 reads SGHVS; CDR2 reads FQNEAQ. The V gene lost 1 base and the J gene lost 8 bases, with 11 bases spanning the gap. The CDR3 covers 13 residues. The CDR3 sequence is CASSLEQAYGYTF. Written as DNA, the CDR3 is TGTGCCAGCAGCTTAGAGCAGGCTTACGGCTACACCTTC.

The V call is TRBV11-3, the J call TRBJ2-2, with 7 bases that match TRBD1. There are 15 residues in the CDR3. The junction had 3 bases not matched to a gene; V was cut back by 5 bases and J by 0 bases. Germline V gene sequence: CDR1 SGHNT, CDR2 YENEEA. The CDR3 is CASSVQGANTGELFF. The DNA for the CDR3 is TGTGCCAGCAGCGTCCAGGGGGCGAACACCGGGGAGCTGTTTTTT. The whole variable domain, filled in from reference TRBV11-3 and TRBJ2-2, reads EAGVVQSPRYKIIEKKQPVAFWCNPISGHNTLYWYLQNLGQGPELLIRYENEEAVDDSQLPKDRFSAERLKGVDSTLKIQPAELGDSAVYLCASSVQGANTGELFFGEGSRLTVL.

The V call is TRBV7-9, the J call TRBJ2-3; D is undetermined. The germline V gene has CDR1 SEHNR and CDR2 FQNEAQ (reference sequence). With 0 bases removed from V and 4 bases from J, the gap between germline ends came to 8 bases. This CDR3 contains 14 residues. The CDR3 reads CASSLARIPDTQYF. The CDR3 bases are TGTGCCAGCAGCTTAGCGAGGATACCAGATACGCAGTATTTT.

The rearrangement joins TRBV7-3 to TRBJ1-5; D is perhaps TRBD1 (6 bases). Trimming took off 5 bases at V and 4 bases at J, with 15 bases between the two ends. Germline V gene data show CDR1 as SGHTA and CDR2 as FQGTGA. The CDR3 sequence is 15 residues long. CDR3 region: CASSNIGQRNQPQHF. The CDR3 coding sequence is TGTGCCAGCAGCAACATAGGACAGCGAAATCAGCCCCAGCATTTT.

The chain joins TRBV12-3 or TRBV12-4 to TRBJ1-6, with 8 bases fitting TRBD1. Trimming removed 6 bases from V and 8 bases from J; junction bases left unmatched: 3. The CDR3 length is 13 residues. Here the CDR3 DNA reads TGTGCCAGCAGACAGGGGGAGGATTCACCCCTCCACTTT. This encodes CASRQGEDSPLHF.

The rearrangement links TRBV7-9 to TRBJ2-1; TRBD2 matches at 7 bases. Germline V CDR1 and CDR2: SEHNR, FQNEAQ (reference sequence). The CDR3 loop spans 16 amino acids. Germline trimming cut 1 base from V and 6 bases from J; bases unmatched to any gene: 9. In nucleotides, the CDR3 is TGTGCCAGCAGCTTAGGTGGCGGGGGAACTAGCAATGAGCAGTTCTTC. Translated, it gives CASSLGGGGTSNEQFF.

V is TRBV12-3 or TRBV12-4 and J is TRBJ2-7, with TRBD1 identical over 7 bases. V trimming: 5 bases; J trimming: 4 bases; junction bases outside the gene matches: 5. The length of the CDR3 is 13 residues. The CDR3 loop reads CASSLDRVYEQYF. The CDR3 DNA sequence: TGTGCCAGCAGTCTCGACAGGGTTTACGAGCAGTACTTC.

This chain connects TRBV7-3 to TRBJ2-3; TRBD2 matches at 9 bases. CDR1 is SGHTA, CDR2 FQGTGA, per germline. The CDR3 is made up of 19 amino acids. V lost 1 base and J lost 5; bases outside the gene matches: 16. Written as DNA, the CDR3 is TGTGCCAGCAGCTTAAGAATGCTAGCGGGGCACGAAAGTGGAGATACGCAGTATTTT. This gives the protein CASSLRMLAGHESGDTQYF.

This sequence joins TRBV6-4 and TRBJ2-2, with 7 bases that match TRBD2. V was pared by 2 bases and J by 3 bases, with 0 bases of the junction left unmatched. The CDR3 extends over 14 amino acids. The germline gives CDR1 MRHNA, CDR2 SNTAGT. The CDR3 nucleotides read TGTGCCAGCAGTGACCGGGGGGACACCGGGGAGCTGTTTTTT. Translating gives CASSDRGDTGELFF.

CDR3 bases: TGTGCCAGCATCCCTCAGGCCGGGGAGCTGTTTTTT. Its protein product is CASIPQAGELFF. The rearrangement links TRBV12-3 or TRBV12-4 to TRBJ2-2, with D uncertain. There are 12 residues in the CDR3. V gave up 7 bases and J gave up 6 bases, with 9 bases separating them.